This TCR beta chain was profiled in a study of siplizumab effects on memory and regulatory T cells. Study-level findings and limits: Siplizumab gave mappable alloreactive CD4+ clones an average Treg-derived fraction of about 72%, against 25% to 30% in controls.

Profiling relied on immunoSEQ multiplex PCR, and the TCRdb table lists in-frame clones only, not all of them. The sample lists approximately 100,000 clones, roughly 93% occurring once. As for this clone: What it recognizes is unknown. The sample contains more than one DNA sequence encoding this CDR3.

From germline, CDR1 is SGHAT and CDR2 FQNNGV. Trimming removed 3 bases from V and 0 bases from J, with 10 bases in between. The CDR3 sequence is 15 residues long. The V call is TRBV11-2, the J call TRBJ2-3; possibly TRBD1 or TRBD2 for D (6 bases each). Sequencing was carried out using non-Treg CD4+ T cells sorted from blood. The TCR sequence derives from a human donor in good health. The CDR3, as DNA: TGTGCCAGCAGCTTTTGGGGGGCTAGCACAGATACGCAGTATTTT. Translated: CASSFWGASTDTQYF.